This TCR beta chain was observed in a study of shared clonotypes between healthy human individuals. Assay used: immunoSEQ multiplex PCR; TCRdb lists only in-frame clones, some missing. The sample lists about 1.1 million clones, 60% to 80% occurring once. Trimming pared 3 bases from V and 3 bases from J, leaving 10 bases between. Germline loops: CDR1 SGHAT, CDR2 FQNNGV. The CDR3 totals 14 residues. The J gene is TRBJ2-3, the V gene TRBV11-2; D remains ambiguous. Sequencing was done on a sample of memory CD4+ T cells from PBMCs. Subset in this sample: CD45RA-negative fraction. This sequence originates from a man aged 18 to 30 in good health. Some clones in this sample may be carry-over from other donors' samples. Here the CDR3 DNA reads TGTGCCAGCAGCTTCGACCGTCATACAGATACGCAGTATTTT. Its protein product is CASSFDRHTDTQYF.